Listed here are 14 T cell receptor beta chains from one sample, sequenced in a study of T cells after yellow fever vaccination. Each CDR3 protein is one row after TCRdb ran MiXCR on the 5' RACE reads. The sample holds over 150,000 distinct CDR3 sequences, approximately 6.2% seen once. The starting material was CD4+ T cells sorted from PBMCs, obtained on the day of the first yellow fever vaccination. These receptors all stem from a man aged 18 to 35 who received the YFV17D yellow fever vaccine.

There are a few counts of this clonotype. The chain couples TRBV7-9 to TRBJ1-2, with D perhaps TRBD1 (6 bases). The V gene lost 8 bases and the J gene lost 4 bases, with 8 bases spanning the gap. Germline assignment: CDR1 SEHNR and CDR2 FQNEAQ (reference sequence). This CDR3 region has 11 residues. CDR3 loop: CASGGIYGYTF. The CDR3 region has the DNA TGTGCCAGCGGGGGCATCTATGGCTACACCTTC.

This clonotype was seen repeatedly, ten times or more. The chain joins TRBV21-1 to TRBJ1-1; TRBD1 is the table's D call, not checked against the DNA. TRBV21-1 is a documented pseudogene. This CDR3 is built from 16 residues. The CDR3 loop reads CASSKGTGPSGGEAFF. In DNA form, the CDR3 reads TGTGCCAGCAGCAAAGGCACAGGGCCTTCAGGGGGTGAAGCTTTCTTT.

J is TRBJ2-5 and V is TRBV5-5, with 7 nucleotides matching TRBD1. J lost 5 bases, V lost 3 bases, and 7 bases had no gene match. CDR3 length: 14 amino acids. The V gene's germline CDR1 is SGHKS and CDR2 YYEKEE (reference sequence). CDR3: CASSSNRGGETQYF. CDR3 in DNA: TGTGCCAGCAGCTCGAACAGGGGCGGGGAGACCCAGTACTTC.

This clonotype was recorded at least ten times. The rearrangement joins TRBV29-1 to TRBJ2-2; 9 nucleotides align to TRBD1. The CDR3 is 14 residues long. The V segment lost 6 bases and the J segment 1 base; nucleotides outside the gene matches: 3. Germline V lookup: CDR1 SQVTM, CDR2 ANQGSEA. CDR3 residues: CSVRQGGNTGELFF. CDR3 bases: TGCAGCGTGAGACAGGGGGGGAACACCGGGGAGCTGTTTTTT.

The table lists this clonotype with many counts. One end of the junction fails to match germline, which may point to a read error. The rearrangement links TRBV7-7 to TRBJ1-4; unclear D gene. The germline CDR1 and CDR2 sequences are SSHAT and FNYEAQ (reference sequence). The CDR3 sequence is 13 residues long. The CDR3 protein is CASSLGVNEKLFF. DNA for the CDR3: TGTGCTAGCAGCTTAGGCGTTAATGAAAAACTGTTTTTT.

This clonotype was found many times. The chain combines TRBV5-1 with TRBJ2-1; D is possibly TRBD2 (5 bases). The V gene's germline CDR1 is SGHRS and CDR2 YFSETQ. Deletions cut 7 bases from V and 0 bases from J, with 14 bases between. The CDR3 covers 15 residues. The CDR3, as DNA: TGCGCCAGCCTCCCATATGGGAGCTCCTACAATGAGCAGTTCTTC. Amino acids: CASLPYGSSYNEQFF.

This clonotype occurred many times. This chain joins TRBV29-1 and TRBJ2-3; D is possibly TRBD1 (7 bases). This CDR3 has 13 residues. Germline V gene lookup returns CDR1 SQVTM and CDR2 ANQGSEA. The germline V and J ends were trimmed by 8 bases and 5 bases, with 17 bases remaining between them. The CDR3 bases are TGCAGCTCCCAGAGACAGGGAGGAGATACGCAGTATTTT. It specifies CSSQRQGGDTQYF.

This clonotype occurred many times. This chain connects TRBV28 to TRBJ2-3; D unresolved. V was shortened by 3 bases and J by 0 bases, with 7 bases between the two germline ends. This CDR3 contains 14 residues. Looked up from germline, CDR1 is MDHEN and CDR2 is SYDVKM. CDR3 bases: TGTGCCAGCAGTTTCGAGGCTAGCACAGATACGCAGTATTTT. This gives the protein CASSFEASTDTQYF.

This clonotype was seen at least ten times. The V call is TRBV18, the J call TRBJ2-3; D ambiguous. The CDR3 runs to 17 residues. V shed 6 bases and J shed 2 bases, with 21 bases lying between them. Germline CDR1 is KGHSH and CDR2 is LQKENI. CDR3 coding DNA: TGTGCCAGCTCCCAACCCCCCTGGCGGACCCACACAGATACGCAGTATTTT. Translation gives CASSQPPWRTHTDTQYF.

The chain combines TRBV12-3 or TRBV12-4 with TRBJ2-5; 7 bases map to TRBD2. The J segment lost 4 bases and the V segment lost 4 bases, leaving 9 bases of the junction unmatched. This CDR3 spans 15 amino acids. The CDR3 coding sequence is TGTGCCAGCAGTTGGGGGGGGGGTCTGGGAGAGACCCAGTACTTC. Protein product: CASSWGGGLGETQYF.

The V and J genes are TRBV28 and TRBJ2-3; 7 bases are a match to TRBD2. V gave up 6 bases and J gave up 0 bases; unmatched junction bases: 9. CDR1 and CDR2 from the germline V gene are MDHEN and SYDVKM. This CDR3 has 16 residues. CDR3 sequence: CASRMQWRGSTDTQYF. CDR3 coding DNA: TGTGCCAGCAGAATGCAATGGCGGGGGAGCACAGATACGCAGTATTTT.

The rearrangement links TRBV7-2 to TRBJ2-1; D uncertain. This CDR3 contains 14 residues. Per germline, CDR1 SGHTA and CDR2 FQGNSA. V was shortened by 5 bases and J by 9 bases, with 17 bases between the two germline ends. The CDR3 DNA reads TGTGCCAGCAGCCCTTTCGGCCCAAAGGGTGAGCAGTTCTTC. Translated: CASSPFGPKGEQFF.

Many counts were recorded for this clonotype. This CDR3 is CASSLNWIQETQYF. Here the CDR3 DNA reads TGTGCCAGCAGTTTAAACTGGATACAAGAGACCCAGTACTTC. This rearrangement joins TRBV12-3 or TRBV12-4 to TRBJ2-5; D not certain. V gave up 2 bases and J gave up 2 bases, with 9 bases separating them. The CDR3 is 14 amino acids.

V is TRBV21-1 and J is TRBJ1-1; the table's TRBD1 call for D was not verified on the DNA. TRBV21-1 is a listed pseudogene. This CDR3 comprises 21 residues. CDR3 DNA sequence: TGTGCCAGCAGCAAAGAGCCGGGGACAGGGATTCCCCGATCGCCCTCCACTGAAGCTTTCTTT. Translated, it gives CASSKEPGTGIPRSPSTEAFF.